These T cell receptor beta chains were read from a single sample in a study of shared clonotypes between healthy human individuals. Profiled with immunoSEQ multiplex PCR; TCRdb holds only in-frame clones, not every one. This sample yields more than 2 million clones, of which just under 95% are seen a single time; roughly 1% belongs to the top ten. The sequenced material came from naive CD8+ T cells sorted from blood. These receptors were taken from a man younger than 35 in good health. The CDR3 runs from the conserved cysteine through the conserved F or W. A D gene is named only where the DNA matches it firmly.

d_call | v_call | cdr3_aa
- | TRBV7-9 | CASSLGAGPTEAFF
TRBD1 | TRBV5-4 | CASSPDRVSGNTIYF
- | TRBV2 | CASSTSLSYNEQFF
TRBD1 | TRBV28 | CASSSRVGGAESGNTIYF
- | TRBV6-6 | CASRKDSNYGYTF
- | TRBV7-9 | CASSLGAGSYGYTF
- | TRBV5-6 | CASSLEQFYGYTF
- | TRBV4-3 | CASSQEVDLETQYF
TRBD2 | TRBV13 | CASSLGGGGEQYF
- | TRBV29-1 | CSVLHERGETQYF
TRBD1 | TRBV27 | CASSLTGGDSYGYTF
- | TRBV6-6 | CASSFPLMGEGNTIYF
TRBD1 | TRBV13 | CASSPGTGTDGYTF
TRBD1 | TRBV29-1 | CSVLTGSNYGYTF
TRBD1 | TRBV9 | CASSPQDRGRYEQYF
TRBD1 | TRBV15 | CATSSAQGLTGNTIYF
TRBD2 | TRBV5-6 | CASSSTLAGVYAEQFF